This T cell receptor beta chain originates from a study of low-dose radiotherapy and immunotherapy resistance in tumors. Study context: Nivolumab was given to patients as a 240 mg flat dose every two weeks, and ipilimumab at 1 mg/kg every six weeks. Both were delivered intravenously. Patients received cyclophosphamide 200 mg/m2 intravenously every two weeks, the day before radiation-immunotherapy. Daily intake of oral aspirin 300 mg by patients lasted four cycles and began on cycle 1 day 1.

The time point is: before trial treatment. Only a few counts were recorded for this clonotype. CDR1 MDHEN and CDR2 SYDVKM come from the germline V gene. V dropped 4 bases and J dropped 3; count of bases not matched to a gene: 2. This CDR3 is 15 amino acids long. TRAV- and TRBV-specific primers were used for first-strand cDNA, which covered alpha and beta chains. Over roughly 18 PCR cycles, TCRs were amplified from a constant-region primer and V-primer adapter. Via MiXCR, TCRdb re-called the reads, giving one row per CDR3 protein. The table shows 57,000 or so distinct CDR3 sequences, with around 27% occurring only once.

The chain carries TRBV28 and TRBJ2-3; 12 bases line up with TRBD1. Sample: PBMCs, taken before treatment. This TCR came from a male donor with prostate cancer. The CDR3 loop is CASSSGQGATDTQYF. In DNA form, the CDR3 reads TGTGCCAGCAGTTCGGGACAGGGGGCAACAGATACGCAGTATTTT.